Below are 27 T cell receptor beta chains sequenced from a single sample in a study of cytomegalovirus exposure and HLA in healthy donors. This PCR relied on a set of 60 Vbeta primers and 13 Jbeta primers. Sequencing used immunoSEQ multiplex PCR; TCRdb keeps in-frame clones, though not all of them. The repertoire consists of around 70,000 clones, with 70% to 75% occurring once and the leading ten covering about 10%. Input material: PBMCs. The source of these receptors is a human donor in good health.

The chain couples TRBV6-6 to TRBJ2-1, with TRBD1 identical over 10 bases. V shed 7 bases, J shed 4 bases, and the junction held 4 bases outside the gene matches. From germline, CDR1 is MNHNY and CDR2 SVGAGI (reference sequence). This CDR3 has 14 amino acids. The CDR3 spells CASTGTGDYNEQFF. In nucleotides, the CDR3 is TGTGCCAGCACTGGGACAGGGGATTACAATGAGCAGTTCTTC.

A word on this clone: The junction departs from the called germline gene at one end, perhaps through a read error. The chain combines TRBV7-7 with TRBJ2-1; TRBD2 matches at 9 bases. Germline V gene lookup returns CDR1 SSHAT and CDR2 FNYEAQ (reference sequence). The CDR3 has 15 amino acids. The CDR3 reads CASSLGLAGINEQFF. Here the CDR3 DNA reads TGTGCTAGCAGCTTAGGGCTAGCGGGAATCAATGAGCAGTTCTTC.

This rearrangement joins TRBV18 to TRBJ2-7; unclear D gene. Germline V CDR1 and CDR2: KGHSH, LQKENI. With 6 bases removed from V and 7 bases from J, the gap between germline ends came to 13 bases. There are 12 residues in the CDR3. CDR3 sequence reads: CASSPWRNEQYF. The CDR3 nucleotides are TGTGCCAGCTCCCCATGGAGAAATGAGCAGTACTTC.

J is TRBJ1-5 and V is TRBV5-4; TRBD1 agrees at 7 bases. V shed 4 bases and J 3 bases; nucleotides not matched to a gene: 7. The germline V gene encodes CDR1 SGHNT and CDR2 YYREEE (reference sequence). This CDR3 region has 15 residues. Written as DNA, the CDR3 is TGTGCCAGCAGCGTCGACAGGGACCCCAATCAGCCCCAGCATTTT. It is translated as CASSVDRDPNQPQHF.

This clone has more than one count but fewer than ten. The chain recombines TRBV5-1 with TRBJ2-3; TRBD2 matches at 10 bases. V lost 4 bases, J lost 5 bases, and 10 bases stayed unmatched. The CDR3 consists of 16 residues. Germline V CDR1 and CDR2: SGHRS, YFSETQ. CDR3 region: CASSPSPSGRGDTQYF. The CDR3, as DNA: TGCGCCAGCAGCCCGTCTCCTAGCGGGAGAGGAGATACGCAGTATTTT.

V is TRBV6-4 and J is TRBJ1-2; weak D call: TRBD1 (6 bases). Trimming took 6 bases from V and 4 from J, leaving 15 bases between them. Germline V gene lookup returns CDR1 MRHNA and CDR2 SNTAGT. The CDR3 covers 14 residues. The CDR3 DNA reads as TGTGCCAGCAGCCCTACAGGGAATGGCTATGGCTACACCTTC. It yields the protein CASSPTGNGYGYTF.

The table lists this clone with a few counts. The chain joins TRBV25-1 to TRBJ2-1, with TRBD2 matching 9 bases. Germline trimming cut 6 bases from V and 14 bases from J; bases unmatched to any gene: 8. Germline V gene lookup returns CDR1 MGHDK and CDR2 SYGVNS. The CDR3 runs 12 residues. CDR3 nucleotides: TGTGCCAGCAGGCACCAGCGGGAGGATGAGTTCTTC. The encoded protein is CASRHQREDEFF.

This sequence joins TRBV6-5 and TRBJ2-1; D unclear. The germline gives CDR1 MNHEY, CDR2 SVGAGI. The CDR3 extends over 14 amino acids. Trimming cost V 2 bases and J 6 bases, with 11 bases left between them. CDR3 in DNA: TGTGCCAGCAGTTACAGCCCGAACGGCAATGAGCAGTTCTTC. It specifies CASSYSPNGNEQFF.

The chain has TRBV5-1 and TRBJ1-4; tentatively, D is TRBD1 (5 bases). The germline V gene has CDR1 SGHRS and CDR2 YFSETQ. There are 14 residues in the CDR3. Between the trimmed V and J ends, which lost 4 bases and 3 bases, there was a span of 10 bases. The CDR3 DNA reads as TGCGCCAGCAGCCCAGGGAACGCTAATGAAAAACTGTTTTTT. Amino acid sequence: CASSPGNANEKLFF.

The chain couples TRBV5-4 to TRBJ2-1; D is possibly TRBD2 (5 bases). Germline CDR1 is SGHNT and CDR2 is YYREEE (reference sequence). The CDR3 runs 15 residues. The V and J ends lost 0 bases and 0 bases respectively, with 7 bases between them. As DNA, the CDR3 is TGTGCCAGCAGCTTGGAGCGGAGCTCCTACAATGAGCAGTTCTTC. Translating gives CASSLERSSYNEQFF.

The chain has TRBV27 and TRBJ1-2; TRBD1 matches at 8 bases. The CDR3 runs to 15 residues. Unmatched junction bases numbered 9, after V lost 8 bases and J lost 1 base. Germline values: CDR1 MNHEY, CDR2 SMNVEV (reference sequence). In nucleotides, the CDR3 is TGTGCCAGCGGTCGTACAGGGGGTGATAACTATGGCTACACCTTC. Translating it yields CASGRTGGDNYGYTF.

This sequence joins TRBV6-5 and TRBJ2-7; 9 positions agree with TRBD1. This CDR3 is 14 amino acids long. CDR1 and CDR2 from the germline V gene are MNHEY and SVGAGI. V lost 6 bases to trimming and J lost 5 bases; unmatched junction nucleotides: 8. The CDR3 nucleotides are TGTGCCAGCAGCCCCGGGACAGGGAGTCACGAGCAGTACTTC. Protein sequence: CASSPGTGSHEQYF.

This chain connects TRBV27 to TRBJ1-5; D is unclear. CDR1 MNHEY and CDR2 SMNVEV come from the germline V gene (reference sequence). V was pared by 4 bases and J by 0 bases, with 4 bases between. The length of the CDR3 is 13 residues. CDR3 in amino acids: CASSSYSNQPQHF. DNA for the CDR3: TGTGCCAGCAGTTCGTATAGCAATCAGCCCCAGCATTTT.

This clone showed up just once. The CDR3 region has the DNA TGTGCCAGCAGTTCCTTGACAGGCGTCGCTTACGAGCAGTACTTC. It is translated as CASSSLTGVAYEQYF. The rearrangement joins TRBV27 to TRBJ2-7; perhaps TRBD1 as D (6 bases). The CDR3 runs 15 residues. Per the germline V gene, CDR1 is MNHEY and CDR2 is SMNVEV (reference sequence). The V end was cut by 4 bases, the J end by 4 bases, with 17 bases between.

The chain joins TRBV19 to TRBJ2-5, with D tentatively TRBD1 (6 bases). The V and J ends lost 7 bases and 4 bases respectively, with 13 bases between them. The germline V gene has CDR1 LNHDA and CDR2 SQIVND (reference sequence). The length of the CDR3 is 13 residues. Here the CDR3 reads CASKSVGGETQYF. The CDR3 DNA is TGTGCCAGTAAATCGGTAGGGGGAGAGACCCAGTACTTC.

The V gene is TRBV10-1, the J gene TRBJ2-1; D gene ambiguous. CDR1 and CDR2 (germline): WNHNN, SYGVQD (reference sequence). CDR3 length equals 13 residues. The germline V and J ends were trimmed by 6 bases and 8 bases, with 14 bases remaining between them. The DNA of the CDR3 is TGCGCCAGCAGAGCTAGTAGTGTGGATGAGCAGTTCTTC. Encoded protein: CASRASSVDEQFF.

The sample holds a few counts of this clone. V and J are TRBV7-9 and TRBJ1-4, with 8 positions matching TRBD1. V shed 3 bases, J shed 11 bases, and the junction held 11 bases outside the gene matches. Germline V gene sequence: CDR1 SEHNR, CDR2 FQNEAQ (reference sequence). The length of the CDR3 is 15 residues. The CDR3 DNA sequence: TGTGCCAGCAGCTTTTTTGACAGGGGATCCGGGAAACTGTTTTTT. Its translation: CASSFFDRGSGKLFF. The variable domain in full, completed from reference TRBV7-9 and TRBJ1-4, reads DTGVSQNPRHKITKRGQNVTFRCDPISEHNRLYWYRQTLGQGPEFLTYFQNEAQLEKSRLLSDRFSAERPKGSFSTLEIQRTEQGDSAMYLCASSFFDRGSGKLFFGSGTQLSVL.

V gene TRBV30 combines with J gene TRBJ2-7; 7 bases fit TRBD2. The germline V gene encodes CDR1 GTSNPN and CDR2 SVGIG (reference sequence). CDR3 length equals 14 residues. V shed 4 bases and J 6 bases; nucleotides not matched to a gene: 12. For the CDR3, the DNA is TGTGCCTGGACCCGACTAGCCTTTCAGTCCGAGCAGTACTTC. Translation gives CAWTRLAFQSEQYF.

The genes are TRBV11-2 and TRBJ2-3; D not resolved. Germline V gene lookup returns CDR1 SGHAT and CDR2 FQNNGV. V was cut by 4 bases and J by 6 bases, with 11 bases left in between. The CDR3 is 13 amino acids. CDR3 DNA sequence: TGTGCCAGCAGCTACACACTGGAGGATACGCAGTATTTT. Translation gives CASSYTLEDTQYF.

Here the CDR3 reads CASSYSNSGRGAEAFF. The CDR3 region has the DNA TGTGCCAGCAGTTACTCGAATTCGGGGAGAGGAGCTGAAGCTTTCTTT. J is TRBJ1-1 and V is TRBV6-5; no clear D. Germline-derived CDR1 and CDR2 are MNHEY and SVGAGI. Trimming left V 0 bases short and J 6 bases short, with 17 bases between. The CDR3 extends over 16 amino acids.

The chain links TRBV6-1 to TRBJ1-2; D is possibly TRBD1 (5 bases). Germline loops: CDR1 MNHNS, CDR2 SASEGT. V lost 1 base and J lost 14, with 23 bases in between. The CDR3 contains 15 residues. The CDR3 nucleotides read TGTGCCAGCAGTGAAGTTACAACAGGAGACCCTCCCTTAACCTTC. This translates into CASSEVTTGDPPLTF.

This clone occurred once. The genes are TRBV30 and TRBJ1-5; 9 bases match TRBD1. Germline V gene sequence: CDR1 GTSNPN, CDR2 SVGIG (reference sequence). This CDR3 spans 16 amino acids. V lost 3 bases, J lost 1 base, and 7 bases stayed unmatched. This chain's CDR3 is CAWSHDRGVSNQPQHF. The DNA for the CDR3 is TGTGCCTGGAGCCACGACAGGGGGGTAAGCAATCAGCCCCAGCATTTT.

The chain carries TRBV7-2 and TRBJ2-3; no firm D call. Trimming stripped 0 bases from V and 2 bases from J, with 3 bases between. The CDR3 extends over 13 amino acids. Germline V gives CDR1 SGHTA, CDR2 FQGNSA. The CDR3 loop is CASSLAHTDTQYF. CDR3 sequence (DNA): TGTGCCAGCAGCTTAGCTCACACAGATACGCAGTATTTT.

The chain carries TRBV9 and TRBJ2-1; the D is unclear. The V end lost 2 bases, the J end lost 10 bases, and 13 bases lay between the germline ends. This CDR3 is built from 13 residues. Germline assignment: CDR1 SGDLS and CDR2 YYNGEE. The DNA for the CDR3 is TGTGCCAGCAGCGTCAGACACCTCGACGAGCAGTTCTTC. It encodes CASSVRHLDEQFF. Complete variable domain (other parts from reference TRBV9 and TRBJ2-1): DSGVTQTPKHLITATGQRVTLRCSPRSGDLSVYWYQQSLDQGLQFLIQYYNGEERAKGNILERFSAQQFPDLHSELNLSSLELGDSALYFCASSVRHLDEQFFGPGTRLTVL.

The CDR3 spells CASSPQYSGNTIYF. The CDR3 bases are TGTGCCAGCAGCCCTCAGTACTCTGGAAACACCATATATTTT. This sequence joins TRBV9 and TRBJ1-3; D not resolved. Germline V gives CDR1 SGDLS, CDR2 YYNGEE. Trimming stripped 4 bases from V and 0 bases from J, with 8 bases between. The CDR3 spans 14 residues.

In nucleotides, the CDR3 is TGCAGCGCCTCATCCGGGACAGGGTATGAAAAACTGTTTTTT. This encodes CSASSGTGYEKLFF. V gene TRBV29-1 combines with J gene TRBJ1-4, with TRBD1 identical over 9 bases. V shed 7 bases, J shed 6 bases, and the junction held 9 bases outside the gene matches. Germline-derived CDR1 and CDR2 are SQVTM and ANQGSEA. The CDR3 consists of 14 residues.

This clone has only one observation. The rearrangement links TRBV6-5 to TRBJ1-1; no reliable D call. The CDR3 is 15 amino acids. Germline loops: CDR1 MNHEY, CDR2 SVGAGI. Deletions cut 0 bases from V and 1 base from J, with 9 bases between. The CDR3 is CASSYSTAGNTEAFF. CDR3 DNA: TGTGCCAGCAGTTACTCGACGGCGGGGAACACTGAAGCTTTCTTT.